This TCR beta chain was sequenced during a study of blood T cell repertoires in COVID-19. On the study more broadly: Researchers got acute and convalescent COVID-19 samples from the United States, Italy and Spain. PBMCs, B-cell-depleted T cells, or T cells were the source of the cDNA or gDNA that made up the material.

Authors' methods: Nucleated cell number was recorded as an estimate derived from reference gene primer amplification. Profiled with immunoSEQ multiplex PCR; TCRdb holds only in-frame clones, not every one. Clone size and the V and J calls come from that table; the DNA yielded D and trimming. Of about 75,000 clones in the sample, roughly 87% were seen once. This CDR3 is built from 14 residues. The V and J ends lost 3 bases and 2 bases respectively, with 10 bases between them. Looked up from germline, CDR1 is MNHEY and CDR2 is SMNVEV (reference sequence). This clone was seen only once. Source material: peripheral blood. The rearrangement joins TRBV27 to TRBJ2-5, with unresolved D. The sequence derives from a woman between 50 and 59 years old with acute or convalescent COVID-19. CDR3 sequence reads: CASSFRASQETQYF. CDR3 bases: TGTGCCAGCAGTTTTAGAGCGAGTCAAGAGACCCAGTACTTC.